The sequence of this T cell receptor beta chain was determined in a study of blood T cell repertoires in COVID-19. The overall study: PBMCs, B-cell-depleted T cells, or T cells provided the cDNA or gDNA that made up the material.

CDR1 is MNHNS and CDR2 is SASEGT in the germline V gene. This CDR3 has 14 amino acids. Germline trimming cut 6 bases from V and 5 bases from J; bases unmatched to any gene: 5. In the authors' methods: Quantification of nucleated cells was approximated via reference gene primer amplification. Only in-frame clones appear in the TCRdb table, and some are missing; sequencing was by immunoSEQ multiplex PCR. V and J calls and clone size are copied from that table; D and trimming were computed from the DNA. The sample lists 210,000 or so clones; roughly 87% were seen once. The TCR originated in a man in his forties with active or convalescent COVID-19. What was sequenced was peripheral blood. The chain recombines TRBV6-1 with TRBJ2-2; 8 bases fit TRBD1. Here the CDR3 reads CASRGQGGTGELFF. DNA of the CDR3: TGTGCCAGCAGAGGACAGGGAGGAACCGGGGAGCTGTTTTTT.